The subject of this entry is one T cell receptor beta chain. It was with 60 Vbeta and 13 Jbeta primers that the PCR ran. Method: immunoSEQ multiplex PCR; TCRdb's copy keeps in-frame clones and lacks some. The sample yields about 160,000 clones, roughly 80% seen once. The CDR3 extends over 16 amino acids. Germline V gives CDR1 MNHEY, CDR2 SMNVEV (reference sequence). V was trimmed by 3 bases and J by 0 bases, leaving 12 bases between them. This sample is part of a study of cytomegalovirus exposure and HLA in healthy donors. In the study overall: The Caucasian-associated ancestry cluster contained roughly four fifths of the 398 genotyped donors.

The sequenced material came from PBMCs. The chain joins TRBV27 to TRBJ1-3; no definite D call. The clonotype was recovered from a man in his thirties or forties in good health and CMV-seronegative. The DNA of the CDR3 is TGTGCCAGCAGTTTTAACGGTCCACTCTCTGGAAACACCATATATTTT. Encoded protein: CASSFNGPLSGNTIYF.